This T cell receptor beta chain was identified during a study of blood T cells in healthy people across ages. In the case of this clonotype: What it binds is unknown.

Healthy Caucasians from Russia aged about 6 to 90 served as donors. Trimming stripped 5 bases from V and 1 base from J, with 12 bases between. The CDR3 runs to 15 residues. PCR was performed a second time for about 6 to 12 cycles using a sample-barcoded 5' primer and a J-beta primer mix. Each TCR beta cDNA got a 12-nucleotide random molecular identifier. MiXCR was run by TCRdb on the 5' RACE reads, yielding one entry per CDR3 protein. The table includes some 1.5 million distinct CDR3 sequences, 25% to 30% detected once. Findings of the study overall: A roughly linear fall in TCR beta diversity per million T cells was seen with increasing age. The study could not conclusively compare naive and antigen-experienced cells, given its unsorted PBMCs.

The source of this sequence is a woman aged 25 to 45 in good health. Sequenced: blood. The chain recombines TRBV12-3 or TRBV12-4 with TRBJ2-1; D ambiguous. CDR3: CASSTQPLSYNEQFF. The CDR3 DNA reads TGTGCCAGCAGTACACAGCCACTTTCCTACAATGAGCAGTTCTTC.